This TCR beta chain was retrieved from a study of T cell responses to AZD1222 COVID-19 vaccine. With 6 bases clipped from V and 0 bases from J, the junction kept 23 bases outside the gene matches. Germline V gene data show CDR1 as MNHNY and CDR2 as SVGAGI (reference sequence). The CDR3 is 21 residues long. Profiled with immunoSEQ multiplex PCR; TCRdb holds only in-frame clones, not every one. The sample shows about 70,000 clones, about 85% of them seen only once. V is TRBV6-6 and J is TRBJ1-5; TRBD1 aligns across 7 bases. The sample in question was peripheral blood, obtained on day 0 of AZD1222 vaccination. The receptor was derived from an adult in good health. CDR3 sequence (DNA): TGTGCCAGCAGCCCACTCACAGGGGCCCTGCATCCCGGTTCTAGCAATCAGCCCCAGCATTTT. Its protein product is CASSPLTGALHPGSSNQPQHF.